The source of this T cell receptor (beta chain) is a study of T cell changes during pregnancy in multiple sclerosis. From germline, CDR1 is SQVTM and CDR2 ANQGSEA. This CDR3 is built from 14 residues. The V segment lost 6 bases and the J segment 2 bases; nucleotides outside the gene matches: 4. The method was immunoSEQ multiplex PCR; TCRdb's version includes in-frame clones alone and lacks a portion of them. The sample lists around 36,000 clones, around 94% seen once, with around 1.2% in the top ten. The TCR sequence derives from a female donor with multiple sclerosis, enrolled in a pregnancy study. Sequenced material: peripheral blood, taken before pregnancy. J is TRBJ2-7 and V is TRBV29-1; 13 positions agree with TRBD2. CDR3 amino acids: CSVLTSGRAYEQYF. In nucleotides, the CDR3 is TGCAGCGTCCTCACTAGCGGGAGGGCCTACGAGCAGTACTTC.